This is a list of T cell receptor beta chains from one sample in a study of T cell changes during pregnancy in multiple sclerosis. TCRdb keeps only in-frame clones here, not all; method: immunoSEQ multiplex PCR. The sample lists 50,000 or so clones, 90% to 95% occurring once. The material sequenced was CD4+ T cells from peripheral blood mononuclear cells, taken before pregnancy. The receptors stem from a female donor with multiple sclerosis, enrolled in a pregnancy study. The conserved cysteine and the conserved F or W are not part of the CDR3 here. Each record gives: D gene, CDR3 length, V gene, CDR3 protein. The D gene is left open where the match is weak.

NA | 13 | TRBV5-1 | ASSFQGSLDEKLF
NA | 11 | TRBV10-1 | ASSELGKETQY
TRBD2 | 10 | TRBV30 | AGKTSGRAQY
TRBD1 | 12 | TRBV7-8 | ATIRGDRGREQF
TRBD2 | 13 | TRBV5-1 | ASSLVLAAQETQY
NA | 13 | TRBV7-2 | ASDASSPGNTEAF
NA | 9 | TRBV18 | ASSNKETQY
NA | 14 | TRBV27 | ASSLPPGYGDTEAF
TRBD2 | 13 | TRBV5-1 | ASSLRLAGGHEQY
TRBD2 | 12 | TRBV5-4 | ASSQGLATDTQY
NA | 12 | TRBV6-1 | ASHDRPSSYEQY
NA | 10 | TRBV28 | ASSLGPVEAF
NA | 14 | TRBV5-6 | ASSPGGWGANTEAF
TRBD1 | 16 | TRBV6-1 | ASSESLWTGSAVWTQY
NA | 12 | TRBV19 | ASRDNLLFYGYT
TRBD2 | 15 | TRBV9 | ASSTRSGARNTGELF
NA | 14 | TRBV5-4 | ASSLQGASNTGELF
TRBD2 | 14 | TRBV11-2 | ASSRTSGSPADTQY
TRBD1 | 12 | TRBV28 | ASTPGTGAYEQY
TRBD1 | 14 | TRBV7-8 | ASSLMRGQGRDTQY
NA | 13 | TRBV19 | ASSTGLHTYNEQF
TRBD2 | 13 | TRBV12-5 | ASGLGLAGRDEQF
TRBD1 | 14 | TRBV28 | ASSVLRGRENTEAF
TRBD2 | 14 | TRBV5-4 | ASSSGLAGGPDTQY
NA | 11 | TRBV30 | AWRARSTGELF
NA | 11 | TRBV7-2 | ASSLTPQETQY
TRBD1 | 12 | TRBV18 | ASSPGQGGTEAF
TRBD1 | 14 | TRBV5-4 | ASSTRDRPSTDTQY
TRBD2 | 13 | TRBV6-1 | ASGAGLAGVETQY
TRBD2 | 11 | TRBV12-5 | ASGGTSKETQY
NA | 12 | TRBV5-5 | ASRTVVATDTQY
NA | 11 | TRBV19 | ASSMKVSLRQF
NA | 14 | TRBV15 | ATSRDRQVLNQPQH
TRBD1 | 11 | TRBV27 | ASKQGVRQPQH
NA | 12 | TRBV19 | ASNSQGIQETQY
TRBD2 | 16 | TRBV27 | ASPSEKREEESYNEQF
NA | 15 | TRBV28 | ASSLTRGRLGNEKLF
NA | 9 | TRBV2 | ASRLVNEQF
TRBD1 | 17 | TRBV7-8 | ASSLRTVYWDRGTDTQY
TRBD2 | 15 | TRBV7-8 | ASSLDGQAGGSYEQY
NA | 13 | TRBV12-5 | ASGLVLGRGRGYT
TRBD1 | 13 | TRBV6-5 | ASSYRTGKHYGYT
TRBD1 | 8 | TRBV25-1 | ATLDRGYT